Reported below is one T cell receptor beta chain. The CDR3 is 15 residues long. Per the germline V gene, CDR1 is MNHNS and CDR2 is SASEGT. Trimming cost V 3 bases and J 6 bases; bases outside gene matches: 9. Sequencing was performed with immunoSEQ multiplex PCR; in TCRdb, only in-frame clones are kept and a portion is missing. The sample records tens of thousands of clones, 79% being singletons. This specimen comes from a study of blood T cell repertoires in COVID-19. Across the whole study: Material from acute and convalescent COVID-19 was sourced from the United States, Italy and Spain. T cells, B-cell-depleted T cells, or PBMCs supplied cDNA or gDNA.

The receptor was derived from a woman aged 80 or over with acute or convalescent COVID-19. The chain employs TRBV6-1 and TRBJ1-2, with 8 bases lining up with TRBD1. What was sequenced was peripheral blood. CDR3 loop: CASSEDRAGWNGYTF. The CDR3 nucleotides read TGTGCCAGCAGTGAGGACAGGGCGGGGTGGAATGGCTACACCTTC.